The 25 T cell receptor beta chains presented below share a single source sample, sequenced in a study of a mutant IDH1 vaccine in newly diagnosed glioma. Measured with immunoSEQ multiplex PCR; TCRdb has only the in-frame clones, and not every one. The sample yields roughly 51,000 clones, approximately 78% seen once. Antigens of these TCRs are unknown. As for time point: week 23, last vaccination. Doses of 300 ug of mutant IDH1 20-mer peptide were given with topical imiquimod. The input for sequencing was PBMCs, taken from a glioma patient whose treatment included an IDH1 peptide vaccine. The receptors originated from a woman in her forties with glioma. Some clones in this sample may be carry-over from other donors' samples.

J is TRBJ1-1 and V is TRBV13, with D unresolved. The ends were cut back, 0 bases at V and 4 bases at J, with 9 bases in the middle. The length of the CDR3 is 14 residues. Germline loops: CDR1 PRHDT, CDR2 FYEKMQ (reference sequence). CDR3: CASSLGGKGTEAFF. The CDR3 DNA reads TGTGCCAGCAGCTTAGGGGGGAAGGGCACTGAAGCTTTCTTT.

The V call is TRBV7-9, the J call TRBJ2-5; 10 bases match TRBD1. J gave up 1 base and V 3 bases, and 8 bases lay outside the gene matches. Germline CDR1 SEHNR, CDR2 FQNEAQ (reference sequence). CDR3 size: 17 residues. The CDR3 is CASSLGTDRGLQETQYF. The CDR3 nucleotides are TGTGCCAGCAGCTTGGGCACCGACAGGGGGCTCCAAGAGACCCAGTACTTC.

V is TRBV7-9 and J is TRBJ1-1; D is unresolved. The germline V and J ends were trimmed by 1 base and 3 bases, with 15 bases remaining between them. CDR1 and CDR2 (germline): SEHNR, FQNEAQ (reference sequence). The CDR3 covers 16 residues. In DNA, the CDR3 is TGTGCCAGCAGCTTAGGTTCGGTAGGATCCCACACTGAAGCTTTCTTT. Its protein product is CASSLGSVGSHTEAFF. The whole variable domain, filled in from reference TRBV7-9 and TRBJ1-1, reads DTGVSQNPRHKITKRGQNVTFRCDPISEHNRLYWYRQTLGQGPEFLTYFQNEAQLEKSRLLSDRFSAERPKGSFSTLEIQRTEQGDSAMYLCASSLGSVGSHTEAFFGQGTRLTVV.

This clone was counted only a few times. V gene TRBV7-9 combines with J gene TRBJ1-1, with D possibly matching TRBD1 (5 bases). Germline V CDR1 and CDR2: SEHNR, FQNEAQ (reference sequence). V shed 4 bases and J shed 0 bases, with 6 bases lying between them. CDR3 length: 13 amino acids. The CDR3 loop is CASSWGMNTEAFF. The CDR3 DNA is TGTGCCAGCAGCTGGGGGATGAACACTGAAGCTTTCTTT.

CDR3 in DNA: TGTGCCAGCAGGACCGGCTACGAGCAGTACTTC. Protein product: CASRTGYEQYF. The chain carries TRBV27 and TRBJ2-7; unclear D gene. CDR3 length: 11 amino acids. V lost 6 bases to trimming and J lost 3 bases, with 6 bases between them. The germline V gene encodes CDR1 MNHEY and CDR2 SMNVEV (reference sequence).

This chain connects TRBV7-8 to TRBJ2-2; 7 bases are a match to TRBD1. From germline, CDR1 is SGHVS and CDR2 FQNEAQ. After removal of 5 bases from V and 1 base from J, the junction contained 4 bases not matched to a gene. The CDR3 length is 15 residues. CDR3 region: CASSPTGWNTGELFF. The CDR3, as DNA: TGTGCCAGCAGCCCGACAGGGTGGAACACCGGGGAGCTGTTTTTT.

The chain has TRBV5-1 and TRBJ2-2; D remains ambiguous. V was cut by 3 bases and J by 7 bases, with 13 bases left in between. Germline V gene lookup returns CDR1 SGHRS and CDR2 YFSETQ. The CDR3 has 14 residues. The DNA for the CDR3 is TGCGCCAGCAGCTCTCCTGGCCATATCGGGGAGCTGTTTTTT. Translation: CASSSPGHIGELFF.

Here the CDR3 DNA reads TGTGCCACCAGCAGAGATCGATTAGGACAGGAGAACTACGAGCAGTACTTC. This encodes CATSRDRLGQENYEQYF. The V and J genes are TRBV15 and TRBJ2-7, with TRBD1 matching 7 bases. V shed 0 bases, J shed 3 bases, and the junction held 11 bases outside the gene matches. Germline CDR1 LNHNV, CDR2 YYDKDF (reference sequence). The length of the CDR3 is 17 residues.

For the CDR3, the DNA is TGTGCCAGCACCCTTGCCGACACCATATATTTT. Residues: CASTLADTIYF. The rearrangement links TRBV6-6 to TRBJ1-3; D not certain. The germline V and J ends were trimmed by 7 bases and 8 bases, with 9 bases remaining between them. Germline assignment: CDR1 MNHNY and CDR2 SVGAGI (reference sequence). CDR3 length equals 11 residues.

This clone was observed a single time. The rearrangement links TRBV5-6 to TRBJ2-5, with D possibly being TRBD1 or TRBD2 (5 bases each). Per germline, CDR1 SGHDT and CDR2 YYEEEE. This CDR3 comprises 14 residues. V was trimmed by 4 bases and J by 5 bases, leaving 15 bases between them. As DNA, the CDR3 is TGTGCCAGCAGCACTAGACAGTTCCAGGAGACCCAGTACTTC. Amino acids: CASSTRQFQETQYF. Full variable domain (outside the CDR3, taken from reference TRBV5-6 and TRBJ2-5): DAGVTQSPTHLIKTRGQQVTLRCSPKSGHDTVSWYQQALGQGPQFIFQYYEEEERQRGNFPDRFSGHQFPNYSSELNVNALLLGDSALYLCASSTRQFQETQYFGPGTRLLVL.

J is TRBJ2-3 and V is TRBV30; 7 bases fit TRBD2. The V gene's germline CDR1 is GTSNPN and CDR2 SVGIG (reference sequence). This CDR3 region has 15 residues. V lost 2 bases to trimming and J lost 0 bases; unmatched junction nucleotides: 5. CDR3: CAWSKRGDSTDTQYF. The CDR3 DNA sequence: TGTGCCTGGAGTAAGCGGGGAGATAGCACAGATACGCAGTATTTT.

The genes are TRBV10-2 and TRBJ2-3; TRBD2 aligns across 10 bases. V was clipped by 6 bases and J by 2 bases; unmatched bases: 5. This CDR3 contains 15 residues. Germline values: CDR1 WSHSY, CDR2 SAAADI. The CDR3 reads CASREAGGLTDTQYF. The CDR3 DNA reads as TGCGCCAGCAGGGAAGCGGGGGGGCTCACAGATACGCAGTATTTT.

J is TRBJ1-1 and V is TRBV18; 9 bases are a match to TRBD1. CDR1 KGHSH and CDR2 LQKENI come from the germline V gene. The trim removed 6 bases at V and 4 bases at J, leaving 9 bases unmatched. The CDR3 runs 15 residues. The CDR3 region has the DNA TGTGCCAGCTCCCAGGGACAGGGAGGGGTCACTGAAGCTTTCTTT. Protein sequence: CASSQGQGGVTEAFF.

V and J are TRBV7-3 and TRBJ1-4; D gene uncertain. Trimming took off 7 bases at V and 8 bases at J, with 20 bases between the two ends. Germline-derived CDR1 and CDR2 are SGHTA and FQGTGA. The length of the CDR3 is 15 residues. The CDR3 DNA reads as TGTGCCAGCATCGGAGGACCCACAAACTCGGAAAAACTGTTTTTT. This translates into CASIGGPTNSEKLFF.

The rearrangement links TRBV2 to TRBJ1-2; D not certain. CDR3 length equals 15 residues. Trimming pared 2 bases from V and 7 bases from J, leaving 17 bases between. CDR1 is SNHLY, CDR2 FYNNEI, per germline. In DNA, the CDR3 is TGTGCCAGCAGTGAAATGGGCGCGAGAGGTAGTGGCTACACCTTC. This translates into CASSEMGARGSGYTF. The full variable domain, completed using reference TRBV2 and TRBJ1-2, is EPEVTQTPSHQVTQMGQEVILRCVPISNHLYFYWYRQILGQKVEFLVSFYNNEISEKSEIFDDQFSVERPDGSNFTLKIRSTKLEDSAMYFCASSEMGARGSGYTFGSGTRLTVV.

The V gene is TRBV6-1, the J gene TRBJ1-1; a weak D match, TRBD1 (5 bases). There are 14 residues in the CDR3. The V gene's germline CDR1 is MNHNS and CDR2 SASEGT. With 3 bases removed from V and 3 bases from J, the gap between germline ends came to 11 bases. CDR3 in amino acids: CASSERARDTEAFF. In DNA, the CDR3 is TGTGCCAGCAGTGAGAGGGCCAGGGACACTGAAGCTTTCTTT.

V is TRBV6-1 and J is TRBJ1-2; no definite D call. The CDR3 loop spans 11 amino acids. The V gene lost 7 bases and the J gene lost 7 bases, with 10 bases spanning the gap. Germline CDR1 and CDR2: MNHNS and SASEGT. The DNA for the CDR3 is TGTGCCAGCAATGGGATCTTTGGCTACACCTTC. Its protein product is CASNGIFGYTF.

The V call is TRBV11-2, the J call TRBJ2-3; possibly TRBD2 for D (5 bases). The CDR3 extends over 15 amino acids. The V gene's germline CDR1 is SGHAT and CDR2 FQNNGV. Between the trimmed V and J ends, which lost 4 bases and 6 bases, there was a span of 17 bases. The chain's CDR3 is CASSSLKGRRDTQYF. In DNA form, the CDR3 reads TGTGCCAGCAGCTCCCTCAAAGGGCGGAGGGATACGCAGTATTTT.

The chain joins TRBV5-1 to TRBJ2-3, with D perhaps matching TRBD2 (7 bases). The CDR3 runs to 14 residues. V was cut by 4 bases and J by 6 bases, with 15 bases left in between. The V gene's germline CDR1 is SGHRS and CDR2 YFSETQ. CDR3 region: CASSGAGAEDTQYF. The CDR3 DNA sequence: TGCGCCAGCAGCGGGGCGGGGGCGGAGGATACGCAGTATTTT. Full variable domain (outside the CDR3, taken from reference TRBV5-1 and TRBJ2-3): KAGVTQTPRYLIKTRGQQVTLSCSPISGHRSVSWYQQTPGQGLQFLFEYFSETQRNKGNFPGRFSGRQFSNSRSEMNVSTLELGDSALYLCASSGAGAEDTQYFGPGTRLTVL.

This chain joins TRBV14 and TRBJ2-3; 8 bases fit TRBD1. V lost 4 bases to trimming and J lost 0 bases; unmatched junction nucleotides: 9. CDR1 is SGHDN, CDR2 FVKESK, per germline. The CDR3 consists of 17 residues. CDR3 sequence (DNA): TGTGCCAGCAGCCGGACAGGGATCCTTTCTAGCACAGATACGCAGTATTTT. Translating it yields CASSRTGILSSTDTQYF. Looking up the rest from reference TRBV14 and TRBJ2-3 gives the full variable domain: EAGVTQFPSHSVIEKGQTVTLRCDPISGHDNLYWYRRVMGKEIKFLLHFVKESKQDESGMPNNRFLAERTGGTYSTLKVQPAELEDSGVYFCASSRTGILSSTDTQYFGPGTRLTVL.

This clone was observed many times. V is TRBV7-9 and J is TRBJ1-2; D may be TRBD1 (5 bases). V lost 4 bases, J lost 0 bases, and 9 bases lay in between. There are 14 residues in the CDR3. Germline CDR1 is SEHNR and CDR2 is FQNEAQ (reference sequence). The CDR3: CASSWDATNYGYTF. The CDR3 region has the DNA TGTGCCAGCAGCTGGGACGCTACTAACTATGGCTACACCTTC.

This clone occurred once. The genes are TRBV30 and TRBJ2-3; 11 bases line up with TRBD2. The V segment lost 3 bases and the J segment 3 bases; nucleotides outside the gene matches: 5. The length of the CDR3 is 15 residues. Looked up from germline, CDR1 is GTSNPN and CDR2 is SVGIG (reference sequence). This chain's CDR3 is CAWSVAGGRTDTQYF. Written as DNA, the CDR3 is TGTGCCTGGAGCGTAGCGGGGGGGCGAACAGATACGCAGTATTTT. Full variable domain (rest looked up from reference TRBV30 and TRBJ2-3): SQTIHQWPATLVQPVGSPLSLECTVEGTSNPNLYWYRQAAGRGLQLLFYSVGIGQISSEVPQNLSASRPQDRQFILSSKKLLLSDSGFYLCAWSVAGGRTDTQYFGPGTRLTVL.

This chain joins TRBV7-9 and TRBJ1-2, with 8 bases identical to TRBD1. Germline V gene data show CDR1 as SEHNR and CDR2 as FQNEAQ (reference sequence). V shed 2 bases and J 5 bases; nucleotides not matched to a gene: 4. The CDR3 sequence is 14 residues long. The chain's CDR3 is CASSLRQGSYGYTF. The CDR3 coding sequence is TGTGCCAGCAGCTTAAGACAGGGGAGTTATGGCTACACCTTC.

This chain joins TRBV2 and TRBJ2-6, with a weak D call TRBD2 (5 bases). Germline V gene sequence: CDR1 SNHLY, CDR2 FYNNEI. CDR3 length equals 17 residues. V lost 7 bases to trimming and J lost 2 bases, with 18 bases between them. CDR3 in amino acids: CASTGEKRITGANVLTF. The CDR3, as DNA: TGTGCCAGCACCGGGGAGAAGCGGATAACTGGGGCCAACGTCCTGACTTTC.

This sequence joins TRBV4-3 and TRBJ1-2; TRBD1 is a possible D gene (5 bases). Trimming left V 3 bases short and J 7 bases short, with 15 bases between. The length of the CDR3 is 14 residues. Germline V gives CDR1 LGHNA, CDR2 YSLEER. The CDR3 is CASSQEGTGGGYTF. In DNA form, the CDR3 reads TGCGCCAGCAGCCAGGAAGGAACCGGGGGTGGCTACACCTTC.